The 5 T cell receptor beta chains in this list originate from one sample, sequenced in a study of cytomegalovirus exposure and HLA in healthy donors. The PCR ran on 60 Vbeta and 13 Jbeta primers. Repertoires were generated with immunoSEQ multiplex PCR, while TCRdb's copy carries only in-frame clones and drops some. This sample has some 190,000 clones, with 70% to 75% found just once. Sequenced input: PBMCs. The receptors were sampled from a man aged 30 to 39 in good health and CMV-seropositive.

Only a few counts were recorded for this clone. The J gene is TRBJ2-2, the V gene TRBV18; 7 nucleotides align to TRBD1. The CDR3 totals 16 residues. Trimming cost V 0 bases and J 5 bases; bases outside gene matches: 6. Germline CDR1 and CDR2: KGHSH and LQKENI. In nucleotides, the CDR3 is TGTGCCAGCTCACCACCGGGACCAGGGGGTACCGGGGAGCTGTTTTTT. Translated: CASSPPGPGGTGELFF. The complete variable domain, with remaining parts taken from reference TRBV18 and TRBJ2-2, reads NAGVMQNPRHLVRRRGQEARLRCSPMKGHSHVYWYRQLPEEGLKFMVYLQKENIIDESGMPKERFSAEFPKEGPSILRIQQVVRGDSAAYFCASSPPGPGGTGELFFGEGSRLTVL.

V gene TRBV5-5 combines with J gene TRBJ2-1; 9 bases match TRBD2. Germline CDR1 and CDR2: SGHKS and YYEKEE (reference sequence). V was clipped by 4 bases and J by 3 bases; unmatched bases: 11. The CDR3 is made up of 17 amino acids. CDR3 sequence (DNA): TGTGCCAGCAGCCGTACCCAGGCGGGAGGGGTCTACAATGAGCAGTTCTTC. Protein product: CASSRTQAGGVYNEQFF.

V and J are TRBV7-3 and TRBJ2-5; 8 bases align to TRBD2. The CDR3 extends over 16 amino acids. CDR1 and CDR2 from the germline V gene are SGHTA and FQGTGA. Trimming cost V 0 bases and J 4 bases; bases outside gene matches: 7. CDR3 sequence reads: CASSLTSGGSGETQYF. The DNA of the CDR3 is TGTGCCAGCAGCTTAACGTCGGGAGGGTCAGGAGAGACCCAGTACTTC.

The chain combines TRBV2 with TRBJ2-2, with 7 positions matching TRBD1. This CDR3 is built from 16 residues. The junction had 8 bases not matched to a gene; V was cut back by 7 bases and J by 0 bases. Germline values: CDR1 SNHLY, CDR2 FYNNEI. CDR3 DNA: TGTGCCAGCACCTCACAGGGGAACGCGAACACCGGGGAGCTGTTTTTT. Its translation is CASTSQGNANTGELFF.

This clone has more than one count but fewer than ten. The chain couples TRBV5-4 to TRBJ2-1, with D tentatively TRBD2 (5 bases). V was clipped by 2 bases and J by 0 bases, with 9 bases between them. The length of the CDR3 is 15 residues. The germline V gene has CDR1 SGHNT and CDR2 YYREEE (reference sequence). The CDR3 bases are TGTGCCAGCAGCTTAGGCGGGCCCTCCTACAATGAGCAGTTCTTC. This gives the protein CASSLGGPSYNEQFF. The full variable domain, in which reference TRBV5-4 and TRBJ2-1 provide the parts outside the CDR3, is ETGVTQSPTHLIKTRGQQVTLRCSSQSGHNTVSWYQQALGQGPQFIFQYYREEENGRGNFPPRFSGLQFPNYSSELNVNALELDDSALYLCASSLGGPSYNEQFFGPGTRLTVL.